The rows below give T cell receptor beta chains drawn from one sample of a study of T cells in localized non-small cell lung cancer. Repertoires were generated with immunoSEQ multiplex PCR, while TCRdb's copy carries only in-frame clones and drops some. The sample includes roughly 6,300 clones, 14% to 15% seen only once; the top ten take about 5%. The sequences come from normal lung tissue next to the tumor, collected before any cancer treatment. Receptor source: a male donor older than 55 with stage II squamous cell lung carcinoma. CDR3s include the opening cysteine and the closing phenylalanine or tryptophan. The D gene is left open where the match is weak. The listing skips clone size in some rows; elsewhere it reads once, few, many or a size class.

CDR3aa,CDR3nt,abundance,j_gene,v_gene,d_gene
CASKGNYDKQYF,TGTGCCAGCAAGGGGAATTACGACAAGCAGTACTTC,-,TRBJ2-7,TRBV6-8,-
CASSIDYSGGARETQYF,TGTGCCAGTAGTATAGATTATAGCGGGGGGGCCCGGGAGACCCAGTACTTC,-,TRBJ2-5,TRBV19,TRBD2
CACAGVNEKLFF,TGTGCCTGCGCGGGGGTCAATGAAAAACTGTTTTTT,-,TRBJ1-4,TRBV28,-
CASSMNRGGTSNTEAFF,TGTGCCAGTAGTATGAATCGTGGGGGGACGTCGAACACTGAAGCTTTCTTT,few,TRBJ1-1,TRBV19,-
CASSLDRGHRNTEAFF,TGTGCCAGCAGCCTTGACAGGGGGCACAGGAACACTGAAGCTTTCTTT,-,TRBJ1-1,TRBV11-3,TRBD1
CASRADGPSNQPQHF,TGTGCCAGCAGGGCGGACGGTCCGAGCAATCAGCCCCAGCATTTT,few,TRBJ1-5,TRBV6-8,-
CASSLNPGRGIKNIQYF,TGCGCCAGCAGCCTGAATCCAGGAAGGGGGATCAAAAACATTCAGTACTTC,few,TRBJ2-4,TRBV4-1,-
CASSVGLAANEQFF,TGTGCCAGCAGCGTCGGACTAGCGGCCAATGAGCAGTTCTTC,few,TRBJ2-1,TRBV9,TRBD2
CASSVGQGANYGYTF,TGTGCCAGCAGCGTAGGACAGGGGGCTAACTATGGCTACACCTTC,medium-sized,TRBJ1-2,TRBV9,TRBD1
CASSFSGSSNEQFF,TGTGCCAGCAGCTTTAGCGGGAGTAGCAATGAGCAGTTCTTC,-,TRBJ2-1,TRBV11-3,TRBD2